The clone carrying this TCR beta chain was counted only a few times. Its antigen is unidentified. This specimen comes from a study of beta chain features in type 1 diabetes. Study summary: The study examined 90 million to 130 million sorted cells across all samples. Study observations and caveats: There were fewer insertions and more deletions at the VDJ junctions of type 1 diabetes patients. The cDNA sequencing approach could over-represent high-TCR-expressing cells.

Sequencing targeted expressed TCRB transcripts, as all isolated RNA had been reverse transcribed. The assay was immunoSEQ multiplex PCR, and TCRdb's table has in-frame clones only and misses some. Of 300,000 to 400,000 clones listed, 10% to 15% are singletons. All sorted populations exceeded 95% purity. Material: naive CD4+ T cells from blood. The TCR comes from a man aged 18 to 30 in good health.

CDR3 sequence: CAISRTGGSGGYTF. Here the CDR3 DNA reads TGTGCCATTTCGAGGACAGGGGGATCTGGTGGCTACACCTTC. This rearrangement joins TRBV19 to TRBJ1-2; TRBD1 matches 10 bases. V lost 10 bases and J lost 7; bases outside the gene matches: 12. This CDR3 spans 14 amino acids. The germline V gene encodes CDR1 LNHDA and CDR2 SQIVND (reference sequence).